The clone carrying this T cell receptor beta chain was seen many times. Its antigen is still unknown. TCRdb re-called the reads through MiXCR, storing one row per CDR3 protein. The table shows 200,000 to 300,000 distinct CDR3 sequences, with 9.1% occurring only once. The data belong to a study of T cell repertoires in cytomegalovirus infection. On the study more broadly: Both CMV infection and a matching HLA type were indicated by public TCR beta signatures. Overall study findings and caveats: The ex vivo response was dominated by HLA-C-restricted CMV-specific TCR beta clonotypes. CMV carriers having the relevant HLA were flagged by cumulative public TCR beta family frequency.

Germline V gene data show CDR1 as SEHNR and CDR2 as FQNEAQ (reference sequence). CDR3 size: 15 residues. J gave up 7 bases and V 4 bases, and 10 bases lay outside the gene matches. Sequenced input: PBMCs. This sequence originates from a human donor in good health (CMV status not recorded). Some clones in this sample may be carry-over from other donors' samples. The chain links TRBV7-9 to TRBJ2-5, with TRBD1 identical over 9 bases. In DNA, the CDR3 is TGTGCCAGCAGCTCGGGACAGGGAAGGTCTTTGACCCAGTACTTC. Its protein is CASSSGQGRSLTQYF.